The clone carrying this T cell receptor (beta chain) has just a few counts. Its antigen is not identified. Repertoires were generated with immunoSEQ multiplex PCR, while TCRdb's copy carries only in-frame clones and drops some. The sample includes 25,000 to 30,000 clones, about 70% of them seen just once. The record originates from a study of CD4 T cells in relation to SARS-CoV-2 and coronaviruses. V dropped 4 bases and J dropped 5; count of bases not matched to a gene: 10. In germline, CDR1 is LGHDT, CDR2 YNNKEL (reference sequence). The CDR3 consists of 15 residues. CD4+ T cells from unexposed donors were obtained before the COVID-19 pandemic (2011-2018). Isolation of CD4+ T cells took place after roughly nine days in culture.

This chain links TRBV3-1 (or the pseudogene TRBV3-2) with TRBJ2-7; 8 bases align to TRBD2. Input material: CD4+ T cells from PBMCs, cultured in vitro. This sequence was found in a human donor in good health. CDR3 bases: TGTGCCAGCAGCCGACTGGGACTAGAATCCGACGAGCAGTACTTC. Translated: CASSRLGLESDEQYF.